The rows below give T cell receptor beta chains drawn from one sample of a study of T cell repertoires in cytomegalovirus infection. Using its own MiXCR run on the reads, TCRdb lists one record per CDR3 protein. The sample lists more than 300,000 distinct CDR3 sequences, 34% occurring once. Antigens of these TCRs are unknown. The sample in question was cultured PBMCs, obtained from culture after CMV antigen stimulation. These receptors were collected from a human donor in good health (CMV status not recorded). Some clones in this sample may be carry-over from other donors' samples. The CDR3 runs from the conserved cysteine through the conserved F or W. The D gene is left open where the match is weak. For some rows the clone size is stated as once, few or many, or as a class when expanded; others skip it.

few	TRBV5-4	15	-	TRBJ2-5	CASSLRQGNEETQYF	TGTGCCAGCAGCTTGCGGCAGGGGAACGAGGAGACCCAGTACTTC
-	TRBV10-3	17	TRBD1	TRBJ1-6	CAISESPGTGLNSPLHF	TGTGCCATCAGTGAGTCGCCAGGGACAGGGCTCAATTCACCCCTCCACTTT
few	TRBV5-4	16	TRBD2	TRBJ2-3	CASSGTGTSGTDTQYF	TGTGCCAGCAGCGGCACCGGGACTAGCGGGACAGATACGCAGTATTTT
many	TRBV28	15	-	TRBJ1-5	CASSSSARDGQPQHF	TGTGCCAGCAGCTCCTCCGCCAGGGATGGTCAGCCCCAGCATTTT
-	TRBV19	14	-	TRBJ2-7	CASSRWVADDEQYF	TGTGCCAGTAGCCGGTGGGTTGCGGACGACGAGCAGTACTTC
few	TRBV20-1	12	-	TRBJ1-2	CSARGTFGGYTF	TGCAGTGCTAGGGGGACATTTGGTGGCTACACCTTC
many	TRBV7-2	15	-	TRBJ1-6	CASTLQGPSGSPLHF	TGTGCCAGCACCCTGCAGGGGCCTTCGGGTTCACCCCTCCACTTT
-	TRBV11-2	17	TRBD2	TRBJ2-1	CASSKTGTSGSPGGQFF	TGTGCCAGCAGCAAAACCGGGACTAGCGGGAGCCCAGGTGGGCAGTTCTTC
many	TRBV7-2	14	-	TRBJ2-3	CASSPLGRIDTQYF	TGTGCCAGCAGCCCGCTAGGCCGAATAGATACGCAGTATTTT
few	TRBV12-3/TRBV12-4	13	-	TRBJ1-4	CASSMITNEKLFF	TGTGCCAGCAGTATGATAACTAATGAAAAACTGTTTTTT
many	TRBV7-2	13	-	TRBJ2-1	CASLGPGWNEQFF	TGTGCCAGCCTCGGCCCGGGGTGGAATGAGCAGTTCTTC
few	TRBV7-2	14	-	TRBJ1-1	CASSFGSMNTEAFF	TGTGCCAGCAGCTTTGGGAGCATGAACACTGAAGCTTTCTTT
many	TRBV7-2	15	-	TRBJ2-1	CASSTLVALGNEQFF	TGTGCCAGCAGCACTCTAGTAGCACTCGGGAATGAGCAGTTCTTC
-	TRBV20-1	13	-	TRBJ2-1	CSIYRRVNNEQFF	TGCAGTATCTATCGGCGGGTAAACAATGAGCAGTTCTTC
few	TRBV29-1	12	-	TRBJ1-2	CSVDRGNYGYTF	TGCAGCGTTGACAGGGGAAACTATGGCTACACCTTC
few	TRBV7-2	16	-	TRBJ2-1	CASSLARGRGDDEQFF	TGTGCCAGCAGCTTAGCGCGGGGACGGGGTGACGATGAGCAGTTCTTC
-	TRBV29-1	12	-	TRBJ2-5	CSVVGGQETQYF	TGCAGCGTTGTCGGGGGCCAAGAGACCCAGTACTTC
few	TRBV12-3/TRBV12-4	13	-	TRBJ2-1	CASSLRSSGEQFF	TGTGCCAGCAGTTTAAGGAGTTCCGGTGAGCAGTTCTTC
-	TRBV19	16	-	TRBJ2-2	CASSLGTASNTGELFF	TGTGCCAGTAGTCTTGGGACGGCTTCGAACACCGGGGAGCTGTTTTTT
-	TRBV7-2	15	TRBD2	TRBJ2-7	CASSLELTSSYEQYF	TGTGCCAGCAGCTTAGAGTTGACTAGCAGCTACGAGCAGTACTTC
-	TRBV4-2	12	-	TRBJ2-7	CASSQVLSEQYF	TGTGCCAGCAGCCAAGTTCTTAGCGAGCAGTACTTC
-	TRBV20-1	16	-	TRBJ1-3	CSARDRIGGPRNTIYF	TGCAGTGCTAGAGATCGTATAGGGGGGCCACGAAACACCATATATTTT
-	TRBV7-8	15	TRBD1	TRBJ2-7	CASSLGFQGVGEQYF	TGTGCCAGCAGCTTAGGGTTCCAGGGGGTGGGCGAGCAGTACTTC
-	TRBV7-3	12	-	TRBJ1-1	CASSLGGTEALF	TGTGCCAGCAGCCTCGGGGGAACTGAAGCTTTATTT
-	TRBV19	13	-	TRBJ2-3	CASSIERTDTQYF	TGTGCCAGTAGTATAGAGCGCACAGATACGCAGTATTTT
few	TRBV6-2/TRBV6-3	16	TRBD2	TRBJ2-1	CASSRRLAGGPPEQFF	TGTGCCAGCAGCCGGCGACTAGCGGGAGGGCCGCCTGAGCAGTTCTTC
few	TRBV20-1	17	TRBD2	TRBJ2-2	CSARRPSGRAFAGELFF	TGCAGTGCTAGACGGCCTAGCGGGAGGGCCTTTGCCGGGGAGCTGTTTTTT
-	TRBV20-1	18	TRBD2	TRBJ2-5	CSARDNPGLAGQEETQYF	TGCAGTGCTAGAGATAACCCGGGACTAGCGGGACAGGAAGAGACCCAGTACTTC
-	TRBV6-2/TRBV6-3	14	-	TRBJ2-3	CASRPGTDPDTQYF	TGTGCCAGCAGGCCCGGGACGGACCCAGATACGCAGTATTTT
medium-sized	TRBV11-3	19	TRBD2	TRBJ2-1	CASSLDGTSGSGSYNEQFF	TGTGCCAGCAGCTTAGATGGGACTAGCGGGAGTGGGTCCTACAATGAGCAGTTCTTC
few	TRBV10-3	15	TRBD1	TRBJ2-4	CAISSSRDSKNIQYF	TGTGCCATCAGTTCCTCCCGGGACAGTAAAAACATTCAGTACTTC
-	TRBV27	14	TRBD1	TRBJ1-2	CASSYRGRGYGYTF	TGTGCCAGCAGTTACAGGGGGCGCGGCTATGGCTACACCTTC
-	TRBV7-2	15	-	TRBJ2-3	CASGASGRPTDTQYF	TGTGCCAGCGGTGCGTCGGGACGGCCAACAGATACGCAGTATTTT
many	TRBV7-6	18	-	TRBJ1-1	CASSPGLGREKMNTEAFF	TGTGCCAGCAGCCCGGGGCTTGGCAGGGAGAAAATGAACACTGAAGCTTTCTTT
many	TRBV27	17	TRBD1	TRBJ1-6	CASSAYRGPPYNSPLHF	TGTGCCAGCAGTGCGTACAGGGGCCCCCCTTATAATTCACCCCTCCACTTT
few	TRBV19	16	-	TRBJ1-5	CASSMIVTRPIQPQHF	TGTGCCAGTAGTATGATTGTCACTCGGCCGATTCAGCCCCAGCATTTT
-	TRBV27	15	TRBD1	TRBJ2-5	CASSTGTGRSETQYF	TGTGCCAGCAGTACCGGGACAGGGCGTTCAGAGACCCAGTACTTC
-	TRBV11-2	18	-	TRBJ2-1	CASSPWGGGADTYNEQFF	TGTGCCAGCAGCCCCTGGGGTGGAGGAGCGGATACCTACAATGAGCAGTTCTTC
few	TRBV7-3	15	-	TRBJ1-1	CASSLRRGLNTEAFF	TGTGCCAGCAGCTTAAGGAGAGGGTTGAACACTGAAGCTTTCTTT
-	TRBV18	14	-	TRBJ2-5	CASSPSRGQETQYF	TGTGCCAGCTCCCCTTCGAGGGGGCAAGAGACCCAGTACTTC
-	TRBV6-2/TRBV6-3	18	TRBD1	TRBJ1-4	CASSYVIRHGTDYEKLFF	TGTGCCAGCAGTTACGTTATCCGGCACGGGACAGATTATGAAAAACTGTTTTTT